The T cell receptor beta chain under discussion was sequenced for a study of blood T cell repertoires in COVID-19. The wider study: COVID-19 samples collected from the United States, Italy and Spain covered acute and convalescent phases. PBMCs, B-cell-depleted T cells, or T cells provided the cDNA or gDNA that made up the material.

Original analysis: Scientists estimated how many nucleated cells there were by amplifying reference gene primers. Sequenced by immunoSEQ multiplex PCR; TCRdb stores in-frame clones only, minus some. The V and J calls and the clone size are those of that table, but D and trimming were determined from the DNA. The profile shows approximately 74,000 clones, approximately 83% of them singletons. V lost 6 bases, J lost 5 bases, and 6 bases stayed unmatched. This CDR3 has 13 amino acids. The germline V gene encodes CDR1 ENHRY and CDR2 SYGVKD. The receptor was isolated from a man older than 75 with active or convalescent COVID-19. The rearrangement uses TRBV10-3 and TRBJ2-7; 8 bases map to TRBD2. The sequencing sample was made of peripheral blood. The CDR3 loop is CAIRRTGGDEQYF. The CDR3 DNA is TGTGCCATCAGAAGGACGGGAGGGGACGAGCAGTACTTC.